This is a list of T cell receptor beta chains from one sample in a study of blood T cell repertoires in COVID-19. The method was immunoSEQ multiplex PCR; TCRdb's version includes in-frame clones alone and lacks a portion of them. The sample yields roughly 330,000 clones, around 92% seen once. The sequenced material came from peripheral blood. Receptors originate from a man aged 18 to 30 who had recovered from COVID-19. The CDR3 runs from the conserved cysteine through the conserved F or W. D genes are given only for firm matches. Only some rows state a clone size, as once, few, many or a class for expanded clones.

v_gene,d_gene,j_gene,abundance,CDR3aa
TRBV30,-,TRBJ1-1,-,CAWSGGSRNTEAFF
TRBV15,-,TRBJ1-6,-,CATSRDRGRDSPLHF
TRBV19,TRBD2,TRBJ2-5,-,CASSIRGLAGFQETQYF
TRBV5-1,TRBD2,TRBJ2-3,-,CASSPGLAGGPDTQYF
TRBV19,-,TRBJ2-1,-,CASTVTSNVYNEQFF
TRBV4-2,TRBD1,TRBJ1-3,-,CASSQAGTEGNTIYF
TRBV4-1,TRBD2,TRBJ2-1,-,CASSQGLLAGGPNEQFF
TRBV18,-,TRBJ2-2,-,CASSPQGEGTGELFF
TRBV30,-,TRBJ1-6,-,CAWTRYNSPLHF
TRBV9,TRBD2,TRBJ2-7,-,CASSEGLAGFDEQYF
TRBV10-3,TRBD1,TRBJ1-4,-,CAISEIWDREEKLFF
TRBV6-5,TRBD1,TRBJ1-2,-,CASSPGGQGDYGYTF
TRBV5-1,-,TRBJ1-2,few,CASSLGDRPYGYTF
TRBV7-9,TRBD1,TRBJ1-4,-,CASSLTTGSEKLFF
TRBV27,TRBD1,TRBJ2-7,-,CASSLYAGQGSYEQYF
TRBV4-2,TRBD2,TRBJ2-1,-,CASSQIAGANNEQFF
TRBV27,TRBD1,TRBJ1-1,-,CASSFRQGIYMNTEAFF
TRBV7-8,-,TRBJ1-3,-,CASSLRRELRNTIYF
TRBV6-1,-,TRBJ1-1,-,CASSEWVLGLTEAFF
TRBV29-1,TRBD1,TRBJ2-7,-,CSVVMDRAYEQYF
TRBV15,TRBD1,TRBJ1-1,few,CATSRAGQGNTEAFF
TRBV6-5,-,TRBJ2-1,-,CASKAPGLGYNEQFF
TRBV12-3/TRBV12-4,-,TRBJ1-1,-,CASRIQLNTEAFF
TRBV6-1,-,TRBJ1-2,-,CASSEQGQGYGYTF
TRBV11-2,TRBD1,TRBJ2-7,-,CASSLQGPSHEQYF
TRBV3-1/TRBV3-2,TRBD1,TRBJ1-2,-,CASSQVRPGQGVYGYTF
TRBV29-1,TRBD1,TRBJ1-4,-,CSALTGARNEKLFF
TRBV7-9,TRBD2,TRBJ2-5,-,CASSFTGASGSGQYF
TRBV9,TRBD1,TRBJ1-3,-,CASKGAGGNTIYF
TRBV18,TRBD1,TRBJ2-7,-,CASSPRDSPYEQYF
TRBV3-1/TRBV3-2,TRBD2,TRBJ2-7,-,CASSQEGSGSYEQYF
TRBV27,-,TRBJ2-7,-,CASSLWPVGLYEQYF
TRBV6-1,TRBD1,TRBJ2-7,once,CASSDRTGSNGRQYF
TRBV9,TRBD1,TRBJ1-1,once,CASSVGGQGIEAFF
TRBV27,-,TRBJ2-1,-,CASSPGISYNEQFF
TRBV5-1,TRBD2,TRBJ2-3,-,CASSRLASGRVTDTQYF
TRBV7-2,-,TRBJ2-1,-,CASSFRSGTLSSYNEQFF
TRBV10-1,TRBD2,TRBJ2-7,-,CASSDSGAVYEQYF
TRBV19,TRBD2,TRBJ2-1,-,CASSKTGTSGRPGGPYNEQFF
TRBV5-1,-,TRBJ1-3,-,CASGSGSGNTIYF
TRBV27,TRBD1,TRBJ1-1,-,CAILLRASFIDRDEAFF
TRBV6-1,-,TRBJ1-3,-,CASSEHGTGNTIYF
TRBV5-5,TRBD1,TRBJ2-3,-,CASSIFRDRGADTQYF
TRBV5-4,-,TRBJ2-2,-,CASSPFRGVIGELFF
TRBV4-1,-,TRBJ2-2,-,CASSLSSGGELFF
TRBV6-2/TRBV6-3,TRBD1,TRBJ1-4,-,CASSYSRDSTTNEKLFF
TRBV5-1,-,TRBJ1-1,-,CASSLETVRNTEAFF
TRBV14,TRBD2,TRBJ2-5,-,CASSPRAGGEETQYF
TRBV6-5,TRBD1,TRBJ1-6,-,CASGTGSVSPLHF